These T cell receptor beta chains were read from a single sample in a study of T cell repertoires in cytomegalovirus infection. One entry per CDR3 protein results from TCRdb running MiXCR on the reads. The sample records 500,000 to 600,000 distinct CDR3 sequences, about 17% being singletons. The sequencing sample was made of CD8+ T cells from PBMCs. These receptors were collected from a human donor in good health (CMV status not recorded). Some clones in this sample may be carry-over from other donors' samples. CDR3s include the opening cysteine and the closing phenylalanine or tryptophan. The D gene is left open where the match is weak. Clone size is shown for a subset of rows, as once, few, many or a class of expanded clone.

abundance: -; v_gene: TRBV7-2; j_gene: TRBJ2-3; d_gene: TRBD2; CDR3aa: CASRLSGGGLYF; CDR3nt: TGTGCCAGCAGACTTAGCGGGGGGGGTCTGTATTTT
abundance: many; v_gene: TRBV27; j_gene: TRBJ2-7; d_gene: -; CDR3aa: CASSPLSTASYEQYF; CDR3nt: TGTGCCAGCAGTCCACTATCGACAGCGTCCTACGAGCAGTACTTC
abundance: -; v_gene: TRBV18; j_gene: TRBJ2-7; d_gene: TRBD1; CDR3aa: CASSPATGTGRYEQYF; CDR3nt: TGTGCCAGCTCACCAGCCACCGGGACAGGGAGGTACGAGCAGTACTTC
abundance: -; v_gene: TRBV4-1; j_gene: TRBJ1-5; d_gene: -; CDR3aa: CASSQGGLNQPQHF; CDR3nt: TGCGCCAGCAGCCAAGGGGGACTGAATCAGCCCCAGCATTTT
abundance: many; v_gene: TRBV20-1; j_gene: TRBJ2-1; d_gene: TRBD2; CDR3aa: CSARTSGSSYNEQFF; CDR3nt: TGCAGTGCGCGGACTAGCGGGAGCTCCTACAATGAGCAGTTCTTC
abundance: few; v_gene: TRBV9; j_gene: TRBJ1-6; d_gene: TRBD1; CDR3aa: CASSTQQGIGDSPLHF; CDR3nt: TGTGCCAGCAGCACCCAACAGGGGATTGGGGATTCACCCCTCCACTTT
abundance: many; v_gene: TRBV7-3; j_gene: TRBJ2-1; d_gene: -; CDR3aa: CASSADTYNEQFF; CDR3nt: TGTGCCAGCAGCGCGGACACGTACAATGAGCAGTTCTTC
abundance: many; v_gene: TRBV11-2; j_gene: TRBJ2-1; d_gene: TRBD2; CDR3aa: CASSSGTSGSSYNEQFF; CDR3nt: TGTGCCAGCAGCTCGGGGACTAGCGGGAGTTCCTACAATGAGCAGTTCTTC
abundance: -; v_gene: TRBV7-9; j_gene: TRBJ2-7; d_gene: -; CDR3aa: CASSLVHLEQYF; CDR3nt: TGTGCCAGCAGCTTGGTTCATCTCGAGCAGTACTTC
abundance: -; v_gene: TRBV12-3/TRBV12-4; j_gene: TRBJ2-5; d_gene: TRBD1; CDR3aa: CVSSPGQVLETQYF; CDR3nt: TGTGTGAGCAGCCCGGGACAGGTGTTGGAGACCCAGTACTTC
abundance: -; v_gene: TRBV27; j_gene: TRBJ2-5; d_gene: TRBD2; CDR3aa: CASSRAGEETQYF; CDR3nt: TGTGCCAGCAGTCGTGCGGGAGAAGAGACCCAGTACTTC
abundance: few; v_gene: TRBV4-2; j_gene: TRBJ1-1; d_gene: TRBD1; CDR3aa: CASSQAPDRGNTEAFF; CDR3nt: TGTGCCAGCAGCCAAGCCCCGGACAGGGGGAACACTGAAGCTTTCTTT
abundance: many; v_gene: TRBV11-2; j_gene: TRBJ1-4; d_gene: TRBD1; CDR3aa: CASSPGHRGSEKLFF; CDR3nt: TGTGCCAGCAGCCCCGGGCACAGGGGAAGCGAAAAACTGTTTTTT
abundance: many; v_gene: TRBV7-9; j_gene: TRBJ1-1; d_gene: TRBD1; CDR3aa: CASSQGVGGNTEAFF; CDR3nt: TGTGCCAGCAGCCAGGGGGTAGGGGGGAACACTGAAGCTTTCTTT